This T cell receptor (beta chain) was profiled in a study of CD8 T cells in Susac syndrome (dated by TCRdb to 2018 to 2020). Study-wide context: Whether CD8+ T cell activation and differentiation in Susac syndrome was antigen driven was tested using repertoire sequencing. The clonality of the CD8+ T cell repertoire was compared across about a dozen healthy donors, roughly 14 Susac syndrome patients and around 16 multiple sclerosis patients.

RNA was extracted using the RNeasy kit, and roughly 0.5 to 1 ug of the RNA was reverse transcribed with random hexamers. The immunoSEQ multiplex PCR assay, covering 54 Vbeta and 13 Jbeta segments, was used to amplify TCR beta CDR3 regions. Bias from PCR amplification was corrected by using a synthetic template baseline for primer optimization and for computational correction. The authors' pipeline ran thus. Reads were annotated to V, D and J genes according to IMGT and were analyzed with immunoSEQ Analyzer, with only productive sequences retained. Clonality was computed as one minus Shannon entropy normalized by log2 of the number of productive unique sequences. For each patient and control, public and private clones were evaluated within the 100 most prevalent clones. Clones were defined as Susac-specific if absent from the healthy and MS cohorts, from under 1,200 published viral clones and from other ImmuneACCESS disease sequences. In TCRdb, the public reads were trimmed at Q25 with fastp and aligned with MiXCR, with productive beta chains retained. When rows share a CDR3 protein, they turn into one entry using the most common DNA and genes. TCRdb, not the authors, supplied the V and J calls. This sample lists approximately 280,000 distinct CDR3 sequences; more than 75% were detected once. The ten largest clones capture approximately 0.11% of the sample.

Comment on this clonotype: No antigen is known for it. Base qualities are missing; no much larger clone stands one base away.

Peripheral blood CD8+ and CD4+ T cells from healthy donors, Susac syndrome patients and multiple sclerosis patients were profiled using high-throughput TCR beta sequencing. The multiple sclerosis controls were treatment-naive patients who had stable or active relapsing-remitting disease and met the revised McDonald criteria. Bulk CD8+ and CD4+ T cells were purified by magnetic negative isolation, while CD8+ TEMRA cells were enriched using FACS. Blood was collected in EDTA tubes and processed within 24 hours, with PBMCs isolated through density gradient centrifugation. PBMCs intended for TCR sequencing were cryopreserved in liquid nitrogen and thawed later in a water bath at 37 degrees C. A purity of at least 90% was achieved for sorted or isolated CD4+, CD8+ and CD8+ TEMRA cells. From the cysteine up to the phenylalanine, the CDR3 has a length of 15 residues. The retained sequence is limited to the CDR3, 45 bases, with the frame set at the first base. Per the germline V gene, SGHAT is the CDR1 and FQNNGV is the CDR2. At the junction V is shortened by 2 bases and J by 2 bases, with 10 bases in between.

Results and caveats for the whole study, not just this receptor: The TCR sequencing and HLA analysis was acknowledged to have included a relatively small number of individuals.

The sample consisted of CD8+ T cells from PBMCs. The V and J segments used are TRBV11-2 and TRBJ2-1; no D segment can be confidently identified. The sequence came from a human donor with multiple sclerosis. The base sequence is TGTGCCAGCAGCTTACGCTACCCCCCCTACAATGAGCAGTTCTTC. Its coded protein is CASSLRYPPYNEQFF.